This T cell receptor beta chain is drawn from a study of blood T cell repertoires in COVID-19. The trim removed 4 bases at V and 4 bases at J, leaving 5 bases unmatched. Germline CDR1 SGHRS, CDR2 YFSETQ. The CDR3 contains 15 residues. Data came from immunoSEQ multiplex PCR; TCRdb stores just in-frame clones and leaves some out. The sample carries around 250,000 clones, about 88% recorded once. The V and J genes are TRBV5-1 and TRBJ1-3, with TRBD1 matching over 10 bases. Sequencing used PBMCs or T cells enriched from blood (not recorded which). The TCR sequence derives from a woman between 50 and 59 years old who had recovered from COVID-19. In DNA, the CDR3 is TGCGCCAGCAGCGACCGGGACAGGGGCGGAAACACCATATATTTT. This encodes CASSDRDRGGNTIYF.